This T cell receptor (beta chain) was obtained from a study of shared clonotypes between healthy human individuals. Study details: Every donor yielded three CD4 naive, three CD4 memory, two CD8 naive and one CD8 memory plate.

The protocol was immunoSEQ multiplex PCR, while the TCRdb copy is restricted to in-frame clones and leaves out a portion. Of about 2,100,000 clones listed, 90% to 95% are singletons. Terminally differentiated effector memory CD45RA+ cells were left out of the naive CD8 fraction, which was CD45RO-negative and positively selected for CCR7. This clone occurred once. This CDR3 comprises 13 residues. From germline, CDR1 is LNHDA and CDR2 SQIVND (reference sequence). V was cut by 7 bases and J by 6 bases, with 12 bases left in between. The receptor comes from a man aged 18 to 30 in good health. Some clones in this sample may be carry-over from other donors' samples. The V gene is TRBV19, the J gene TRBJ2-2; D gene unclear. The sequenced material came from naive CD8+ T cells from PBMCs. CDR3 coding DNA: TGTGCCAGTACTACCATCCGGGCCGGGGAGCTGTTTTTT. Amino acids: CASTTIRAGELFF.